This TCR beta chain was captured in a study of blood T cell repertoires in COVID-19. At the level of the study: Recovered status in Cohort 3 required two negative PCRs, clearance, or symptom resolution. Donors in the United States, Italy and Spain gave samples during acute or convalescent COVID-19. The analysed material was cDNA or gDNA that came from T cells, B-cell-depleted T cells, or PBMCs.

V lost 7 bases and J lost 6, with 22 bases in between. The CDR3 sequence is 16 residues long. Germline CDR1 and CDR2: SGHVS and FQNEAQ. This table comes from immunoSEQ multiplex PCR, and its TCRdb copy is limited to in-frame clones, with some not included. The sample yields approximately 250,000 clones, approximately 90% seen once. Sequenced: PBMCs or T cells enriched from blood (not recorded which). This receptor was taken from a woman in her sixties in a cohort exposed to, infected with or recovered from COVID-19 (not recorded which). The chain joins TRBV7-8 to TRBJ1-5; a weak D match, TRBD1 (6 bases). CDR3 sequence: CASTQRGGGIGQPQHF. Written as DNA, the CDR3 is TGTGCCAGCACTCAACGGGGAGGGGGTATCGGTCAGCCCCAGCATTTT.